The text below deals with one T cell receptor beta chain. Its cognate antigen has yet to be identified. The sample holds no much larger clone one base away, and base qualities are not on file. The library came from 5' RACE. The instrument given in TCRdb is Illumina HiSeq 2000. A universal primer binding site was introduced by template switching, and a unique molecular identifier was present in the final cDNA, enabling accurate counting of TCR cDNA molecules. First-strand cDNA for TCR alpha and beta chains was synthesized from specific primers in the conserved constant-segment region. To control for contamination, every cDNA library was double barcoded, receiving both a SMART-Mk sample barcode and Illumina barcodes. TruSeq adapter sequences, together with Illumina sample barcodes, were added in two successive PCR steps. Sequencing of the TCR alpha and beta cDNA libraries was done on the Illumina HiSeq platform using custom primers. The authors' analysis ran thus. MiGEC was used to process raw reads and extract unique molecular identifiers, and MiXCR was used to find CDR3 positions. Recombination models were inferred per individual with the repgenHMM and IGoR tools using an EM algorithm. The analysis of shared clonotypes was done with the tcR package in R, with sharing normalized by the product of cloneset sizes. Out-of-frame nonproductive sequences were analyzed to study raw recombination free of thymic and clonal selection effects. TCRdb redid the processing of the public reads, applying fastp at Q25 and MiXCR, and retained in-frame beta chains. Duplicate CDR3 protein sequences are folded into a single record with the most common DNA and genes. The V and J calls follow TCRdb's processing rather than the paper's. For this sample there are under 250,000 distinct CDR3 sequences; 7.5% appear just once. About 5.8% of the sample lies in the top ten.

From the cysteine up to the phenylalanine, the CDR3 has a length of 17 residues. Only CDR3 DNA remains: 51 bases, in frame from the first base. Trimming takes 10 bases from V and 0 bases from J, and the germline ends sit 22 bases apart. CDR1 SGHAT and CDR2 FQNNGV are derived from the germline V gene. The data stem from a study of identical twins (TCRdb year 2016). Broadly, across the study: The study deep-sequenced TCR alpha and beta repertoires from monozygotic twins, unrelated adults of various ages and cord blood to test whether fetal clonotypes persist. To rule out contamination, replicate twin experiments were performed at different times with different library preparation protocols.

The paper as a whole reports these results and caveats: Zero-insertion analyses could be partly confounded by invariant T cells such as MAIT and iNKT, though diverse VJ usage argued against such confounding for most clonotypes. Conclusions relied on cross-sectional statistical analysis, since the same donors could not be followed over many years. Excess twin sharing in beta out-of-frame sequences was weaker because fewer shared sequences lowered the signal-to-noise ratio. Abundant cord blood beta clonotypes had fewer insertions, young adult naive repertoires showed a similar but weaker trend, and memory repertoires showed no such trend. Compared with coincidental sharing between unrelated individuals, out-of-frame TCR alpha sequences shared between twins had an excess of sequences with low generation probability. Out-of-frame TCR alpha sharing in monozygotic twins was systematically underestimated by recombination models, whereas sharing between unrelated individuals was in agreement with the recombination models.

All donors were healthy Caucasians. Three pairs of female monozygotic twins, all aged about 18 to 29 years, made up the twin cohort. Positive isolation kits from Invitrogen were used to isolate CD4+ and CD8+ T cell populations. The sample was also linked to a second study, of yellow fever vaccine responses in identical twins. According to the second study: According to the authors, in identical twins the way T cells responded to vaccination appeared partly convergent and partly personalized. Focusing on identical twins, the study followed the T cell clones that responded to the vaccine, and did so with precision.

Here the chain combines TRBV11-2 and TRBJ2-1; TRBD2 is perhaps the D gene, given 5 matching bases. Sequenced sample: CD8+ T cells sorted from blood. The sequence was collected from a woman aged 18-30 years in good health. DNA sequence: TGTGCCACCAAGACTACCGGTCCGATTAGCTCCTACAATGAGCAGTTCTTC. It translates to CATKTTGPISSYNEQFF.